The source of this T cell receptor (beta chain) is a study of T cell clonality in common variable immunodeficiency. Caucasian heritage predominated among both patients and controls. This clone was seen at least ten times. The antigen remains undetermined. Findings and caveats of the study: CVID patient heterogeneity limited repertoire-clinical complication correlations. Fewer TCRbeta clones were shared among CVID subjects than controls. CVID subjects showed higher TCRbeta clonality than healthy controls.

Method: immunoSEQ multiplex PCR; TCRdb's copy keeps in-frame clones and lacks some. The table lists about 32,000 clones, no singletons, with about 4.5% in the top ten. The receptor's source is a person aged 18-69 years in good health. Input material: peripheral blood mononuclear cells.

The CDR3: CASDHGRETSGYEQYF. The CDR3 DNA, read in part, is TGTGCCAGCGATCACGGACGGGAGACTAGCGGCTACGAG. The V and J genes are TRBV7-8 and TRBJ2-7, with 9 bases identical to TRBD2. The CDR3 end is not reached by the read, which stops 3 residues before it; the germline J gene fills it in. CDR1 is SGHVS and CDR2 is FQNEAQ in the germline V gene. V lost 8 bases and J lost 3; bases outside the gene matches: 14. The length of the CDR3 is 16 residues.